This is a list of T cell receptor beta chains from one sample in a study of low-dose radiotherapy and immunotherapy resistance in tumors. Each CDR3 protein is one row after TCRdb ran MiXCR on the reads. The sample contains tens of thousands of distinct CDR3 sequences, 20% of which appear only once. The sequences come from PBMCs, collected after low-dose radiotherapy plus immunotherapy. These receptors were collected from a female donor with ovarian cancer. Each CDR3 is given with its conserved first and last residue. The D gene is left open where the match is weak. The listing skips clone size in some rows; elsewhere it reads once, few, many or a size class.

clone size,V gene,J gene,D gene,CDR3 protein,CDR3 DNA
many,TRBV6-2/TRBV6-3,TRBJ1-4,NA,CASSYLTAATNEKLFF,TGTGCCAGCAGTTACTTGACGGCAGCAACTAATGAAAAACTGTTTTTT
many,TRBV4-2,TRBJ2-7,TRBD2,CASSQGPTSGRQYF,TGTGCCAGCAGCCAAGGTCCCACTAGCGGTCGGCAGTACTTC
many,TRBV6-8,TRBJ2-2,NA,CASLRGLGGELFF,TGTGCCAGCCTTCGGGGGCTTGGCGGGGAGCTGTTTTTT
many,TRBV5-4,TRBJ2-2,TRBD2,CASSSAGLAGAGELFF,TGTGCCAGCAGCTCCGCTGGACTAGCGGGAGCCGGGGAGCTGTTTTTT
many,TRBV7-2,TRBJ1-2,NA,CASSLYRSYGYTF,TGTGCCAGCAGCTTATACAGATCCTATGGCTACACCTTC
NA,TRBV20-1,TRBJ2-5,TRBD2,CSAPTSGGDQETQYF,TGCAGTGCCCCGACTAGCGGGGGTGACCAAGAGACCCAGTACTTC
many,TRBV6-2/TRBV6-3,TRBJ2-2,TRBD2,CASSNPSPGLAGVTGELFF,TGTGCCAGCAGTAACCCCTCTCCGGGACTAGCGGGAGTCACCGGGGAGCTGTTTTTT
many,TRBV5-1,TRBJ2-7,TRBD1,CASSPLQGASISYEQYF,TGCGCCAGCAGCCCGCTCCAGGGGGCATCCATTTCCTACGAGCAGTACTTC
many,TRBV29-1,TRBJ2-3,NA,CSVREDQGADTQYF,TGCAGCGTTAGGGAGGACCAGGGCGCAGATACGCAGTATTTT
many,TRBV7-9,TRBJ1-4,TRBD1,CASSLATGINEKLFF,TGTGCCAGCAGCCTAGCGACAGGGATTAATGAAAAACTGTTTTTT
many,TRBV11-3,TRBJ2-1,NA,CASSPASRHSRGPYNEQFF,TGTGCCAGCAGCCCCGCGAGCAGGCACAGCAGAGGCCCCTACAATGAGCAGTTCTTC
many,TRBV9,TRBJ2-2,NA,CASSVGPGTGELFF,TGTGCCAGCAGCGTAGGACCGGGCACCGGGGAGCTGTTTTTT
many,TRBV4-1,TRBJ2-1,TRBD2,CASSQDGRGGYNEQFF,TGCGCCAGCAGCCAAGACGGGAGGGGAGGGTACAATGAGCAGTTCTTC
many,TRBV29-1,TRBJ2-7,TRBD1,CSVGQGFYEQYF,TGCAGCGTGGGACAGGGATTCTACGAGCAGTACTTC
many,TRBV7-2,TRBJ2-7,NA,CASSLRVAASSYEQYF,TGTGCCAGCAGCTTAAGGGTAGCCGCGAGCTCCTACGAGCAGTACTTC
many,TRBV5-5,TRBJ2-2,NA,CASMSYPGARGTGELFF,TGTGCCAGCATGAGTTACCCGGGGGCGCGAGGCACCGGGGAGCTGTTTTTT
many,TRBV4-2,TRBJ2-7,NA,CASSQDLSLAYEQYF,TGTGCCAGCAGCCAAGATCTAAGTCTAGCCTACGAGCAGTACTTC
many,TRBV6-5,TRBJ1-2,TRBD1,CASSSRRGGGNYGYTF,TGTGCCAGCAGTTCCCGGCGGGGAGGGGGCAACTATGGCTACACCTTC
NA,TRBV28,TRBJ2-3,TRBD2,CASSGTSGPSTDTQYF,TGTGCCAGCAGCGGGACTAGCGGCCCTAGCACAGATACGCAGTATTTT
NA,TRBV7-2,TRBJ2-1,NA,CASSLLVSSSYNEQFF,TGTGCCAGCAGCTTATTAGTTTCGAGCTCCTACAATGAGCAGTTCTTC
many,TRBV5-1,TRBJ2-1,NA,CASSLVGHQYNEQFF,TGCGCCAGCAGCTTGGTTGGACACCAATACAATGAGCAGTTCTTC
NA,TRBV6-2/TRBV6-3,TRBJ2-7,NA,CASSPSWYEQYF,TGTGCCAGCAGCCCATCATGGTATGAGCAGTACTTC
many,TRBV4-2,TRBJ2-3,TRBD2,CASSQRSGSPTDTQYF,TGTGCCAGCAGCCAACGGAGCGGGAGCCCCACAGATACGCAGTATTTT
many,TRBV7-2,TRBJ2-3,NA,CASSLALTDTQYF,TGTGCCAGCAGCTTAGCCTTGACAGATACGCAGTATTTT
many,TRBV5-4,TRBJ2-5,NA,CASSLGYAGQETQYF,TGTGCCAGCAGCTTGGGTTACGCAGGCCAAGAGACCCAGTACTTC
many,TRBV3-1,TRBJ2-1,NA,CASSYDASSYNEQFF,TGTGCCAGCAGCTACGACGCTAGCTCCTACAATGAGCAGTTCTTC
many,TRBV29-1,TRBJ1-2,TRBD1,CSVIGPGQGSYGYTF,TGCAGCGTTATTGGGCCCGGACAGGGCTCCTATGGCTACACCTTC
NA,TRBV5-1,TRBJ2-1,TRBD1,CASRPGTESYNEQFF,TGCGCCAGCAGGCCTGGGACAGAATCCTACAATGAGCAGTTCTTC
many,TRBV7-8,TRBJ2-1,TRBD2,CASSSGRLAGVNEQFF,TGTGCCAGCAGCTCCGGTCGCCTAGCGGGAGTTAATGAGCAGTTCTTC
NA,TRBV18,TRBJ2-1,NA,CASSPYGSEQFF,TGTGCCAGCTCACCATACGGAAGTGAGCAGTTCTTC
many,TRBV7-2,TRBJ1-4,TRBD1,CASSLGNSGTGFEKLFF,TGTGCCAGCAGCTTAGGGAACTCCGGGACAGGTTTTGAAAAACTGTTTTTT
NA,TRBV12-3/TRBV12-4,TRBJ1-1,NA,CASSSRDARPGAFF,TGTGCCAGCAGTTCCCGGGACGCTCGGCCGGGAGCTTTCTTT
many,TRBV7-9,TRBJ1-2,NA,CASSLATADGYTF,TGTGCCAGCAGCTTAGCGACAGCTGATGGCTACACCTTC
NA,TRBV2,TRBJ2-2,NA,CASRVHGNTGELFF,TGTGCCAGCAGGGTTCACGGGAACACCGGGGAGCTGTTTTTT
many,TRBV12-3/TRBV12-4,TRBJ2-7,NA,CASSPSGTPTREQYF,TGTGCCAGCAGTCCCTCCGGGACTCCTACTAGGGAGCAGTACTTC
many,TRBV29-1,TRBJ1-1,NA,CSVGTALGGVTEAFF,TGCAGCGTTGGGACTGCCTTGGGTGGGGTCACTGAAGCTTTCTTT
many,TRBV10-3,TRBJ2-3,NA,CAMGGDTQYF,TGTGCCATGGGGGGAGATACGCAGTATTTT
many,TRBV12-3/TRBV12-4,TRBJ2-1,TRBD2,CASGLAGEYNEQFF,TGTGCCAGCGGCCTAGCGGGGGAGTACAATGAGCAGTTCTTC
many,TRBV5-1,TRBJ2-2,NA,CASSVGISTGELFF,TGCGCCAGCAGCGTAGGAATTTCCACCGGGGAGCTGTTTTTT
once,TRBV28,TRBJ2-5,NA,CASSFAHLTERPYQETQYF,TGTGCCAGCAGTTTTGCCCACCTGACAGAACGGCCGTACCAAGAGACCCAGTACTTC
NA,TRBV30,TRBJ1-3,NA,CAWSVFSGNTIYF,TGTGCCTGGAGTGTCTTCAGTGGAAACACCATATATTTT
few,TRBV3-1,TRBJ2-1,NA,CASGYGEQFF,TGTGCCAGCGGCTACGGTGAGCAGTTCTTC
many,TRBV7-9,TRBJ1-1,NA,CASSLVLANTEAFF,TGTGCCAGCAGCTTAGTCCTGGCAAACACTGAAGCTTTCTTT
many,TRBV30,TRBJ2-1,NA,CAWSTPRTYNEQFF,TGTGCCTGGAGTACACCACGAACCTACAATGAGCAGTTCTTC
NA,TRBV20-1,TRBJ2-5,NA,CSAGTGKETQYF,TGCAGTGCTGGGACTGGCAAAGAGACCCAGTACTTC
many,TRBV13,TRBJ2-2,TRBD2,CASSLAGTTGELFF,TGTGCCAGCAGCCTAGCGGGAACGACCGGGGAGCTGTTTTTT
many,TRBV10-3,TRBJ2-3,TRBD2,CAISRRTSGRTDTQYF,TGTGCCATCAGTCGTAGGACTAGCGGGAGGACAGATACGCAGTATTTT
many,TRBV5-1,TRBJ2-7,NA,CASSPGPGSYEQYF,TGCGCCAGCAGCCCCGGCCCCGGTTCCTACGAGCAGTACTTC
NA,TRBV2,TRBJ2-7,TRBD2,CASSATRGVGEQYF,TGTGCCAGCAGTGCCACACGGGGGGTGGGCGAGCAGTACTTC
many,TRBV3-1,TRBJ2-5,NA,CASSQGNVRRETQYF,TGTGCCAGCAGCCAAGGGAACGTCAGGCGGGAGACCCAGTACTTC
many,TRBV13,TRBJ2-1,NA,CASSPSRSAIGQFF,TGTGCCAGCAGCCCAAGTAGATCGGCCATCGGGCAGTTCTTC
many,TRBV19,TRBJ2-2,TRBD2,CASGNIPSGTTGELFF,TGTGCCAGCGGGAATATACCTAGCGGGACGACCGGGGAGCTGTTTTTT
many,TRBV5-1,TRBJ2-2,NA,CASSLDAAGELFF,TGCGCCAGCAGCTTAGATGCAGCCGGGGAGCTGTTTTTT